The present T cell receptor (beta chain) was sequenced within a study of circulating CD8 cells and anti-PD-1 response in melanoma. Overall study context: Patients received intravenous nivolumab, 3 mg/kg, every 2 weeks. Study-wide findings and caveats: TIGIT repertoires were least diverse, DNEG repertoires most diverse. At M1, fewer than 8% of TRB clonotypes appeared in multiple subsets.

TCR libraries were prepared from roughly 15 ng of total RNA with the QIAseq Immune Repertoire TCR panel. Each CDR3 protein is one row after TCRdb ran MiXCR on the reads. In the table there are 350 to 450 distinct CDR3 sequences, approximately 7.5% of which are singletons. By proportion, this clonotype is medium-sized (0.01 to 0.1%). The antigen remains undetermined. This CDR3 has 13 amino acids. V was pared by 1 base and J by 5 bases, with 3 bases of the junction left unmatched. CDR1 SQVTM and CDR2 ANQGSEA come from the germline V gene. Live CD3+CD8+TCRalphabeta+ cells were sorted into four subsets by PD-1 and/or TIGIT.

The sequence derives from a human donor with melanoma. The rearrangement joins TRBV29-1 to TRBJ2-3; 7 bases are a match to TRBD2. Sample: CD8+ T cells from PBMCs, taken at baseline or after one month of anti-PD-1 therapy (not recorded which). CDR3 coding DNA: TGCAGCGTTGAAGGTCTAGCGGTAGATACGCAGTATTTT. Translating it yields CSVEGLAVDTQYF.